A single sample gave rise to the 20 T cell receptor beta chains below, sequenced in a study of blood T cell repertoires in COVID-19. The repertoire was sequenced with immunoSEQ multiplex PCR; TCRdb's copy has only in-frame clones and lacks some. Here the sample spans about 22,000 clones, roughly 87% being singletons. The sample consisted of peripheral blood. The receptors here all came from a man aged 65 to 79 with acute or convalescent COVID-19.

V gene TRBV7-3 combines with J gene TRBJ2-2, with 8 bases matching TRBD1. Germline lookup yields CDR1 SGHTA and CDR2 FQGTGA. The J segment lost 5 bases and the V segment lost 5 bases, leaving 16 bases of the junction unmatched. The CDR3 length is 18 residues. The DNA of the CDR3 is TGTGCCAGCAGCCCCACAGGGGGATATATCTCTAATACCGGGGAGCTGTTTTTT. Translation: CASSPTGGYISNTGELFF.

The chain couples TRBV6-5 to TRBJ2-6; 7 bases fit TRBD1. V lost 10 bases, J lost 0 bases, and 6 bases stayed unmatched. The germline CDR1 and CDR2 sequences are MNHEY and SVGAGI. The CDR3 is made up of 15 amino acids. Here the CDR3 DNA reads TGTGCCACCGGACAGGTACTCTCTGGGGCCAACGTCCTGACTTTC. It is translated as CATGQVLSGANVLTF.

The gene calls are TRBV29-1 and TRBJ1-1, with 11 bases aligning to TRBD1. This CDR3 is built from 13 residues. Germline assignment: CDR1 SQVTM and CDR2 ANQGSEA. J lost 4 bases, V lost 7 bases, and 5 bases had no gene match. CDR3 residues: CSGRDRGFTEAFF. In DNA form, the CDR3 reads TGCAGCGGCCGGGACAGGGGGTTCACTGAAGCTTTCTTT.

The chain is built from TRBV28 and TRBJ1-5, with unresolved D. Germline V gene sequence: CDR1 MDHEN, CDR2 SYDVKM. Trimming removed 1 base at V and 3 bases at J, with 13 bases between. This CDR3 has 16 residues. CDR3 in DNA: TGTGCCAGCAGTTTATTGCGGAACCCGTCCAATCAGCCCCAGCATTTT. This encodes CASSLLRNPSNQPQHF.

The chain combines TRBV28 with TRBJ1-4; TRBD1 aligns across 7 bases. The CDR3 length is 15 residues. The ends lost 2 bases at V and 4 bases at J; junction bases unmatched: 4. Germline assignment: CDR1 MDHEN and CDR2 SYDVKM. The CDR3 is CASSLRHRGNEKLFF. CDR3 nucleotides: TGTGCCAGCAGTTTAAGGCACAGGGGTAATGAAAAACTGTTTTTT.

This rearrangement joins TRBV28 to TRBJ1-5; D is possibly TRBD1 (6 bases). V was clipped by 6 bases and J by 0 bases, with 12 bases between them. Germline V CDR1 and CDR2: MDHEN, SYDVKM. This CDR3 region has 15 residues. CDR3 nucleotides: TGTGCCAGCAGAACGACAGGACCTAGCAATCAGCCCCAGCATTTT. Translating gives CASRTTGPSNQPQHF.

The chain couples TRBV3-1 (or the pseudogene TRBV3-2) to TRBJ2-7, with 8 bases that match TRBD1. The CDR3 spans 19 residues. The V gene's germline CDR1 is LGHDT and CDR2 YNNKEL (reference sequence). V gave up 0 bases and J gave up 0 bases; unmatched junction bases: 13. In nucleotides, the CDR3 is TGTGCCAGCAGCCAAGATTGGCAGGGGGCCTCGGAGAGCTCCTACGAGCAGTACTTC. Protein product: CASSQDWQGASESSYEQYF.

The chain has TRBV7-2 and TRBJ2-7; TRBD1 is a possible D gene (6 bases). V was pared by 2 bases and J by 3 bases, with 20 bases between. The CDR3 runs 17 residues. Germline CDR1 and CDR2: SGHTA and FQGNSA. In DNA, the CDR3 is TGTGCCAGCAGCTTATGGAAGGGACAATCTGTTTTCTACGAGCAGTACTTC. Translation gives CASSLWKGQSVFYEQYF.

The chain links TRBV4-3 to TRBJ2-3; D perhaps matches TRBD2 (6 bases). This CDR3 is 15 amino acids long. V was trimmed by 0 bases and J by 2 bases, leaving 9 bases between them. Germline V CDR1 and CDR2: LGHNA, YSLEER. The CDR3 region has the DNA TGCGCCAGCAGCCAAGATAGCGGAATCACAGATACGCAGTATTTT. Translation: CASSQDSGITDTQYF.

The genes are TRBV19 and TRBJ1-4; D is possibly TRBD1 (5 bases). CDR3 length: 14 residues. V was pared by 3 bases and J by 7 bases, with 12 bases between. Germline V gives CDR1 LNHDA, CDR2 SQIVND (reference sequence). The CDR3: CASSIGGLTEKLFF. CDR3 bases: TGTGCCAGTAGTATCGGGGGACTCACTGAAAAACTGTTTTTT.

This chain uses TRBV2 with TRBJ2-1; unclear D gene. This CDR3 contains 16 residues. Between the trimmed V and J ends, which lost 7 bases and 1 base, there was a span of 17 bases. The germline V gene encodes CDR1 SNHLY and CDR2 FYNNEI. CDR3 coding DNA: TGTGCCAGCACTCCCAGACTCCTGGTTTCCTACAATGAGCAGTTCTTC. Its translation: CASTPRLLVSYNEQFF.

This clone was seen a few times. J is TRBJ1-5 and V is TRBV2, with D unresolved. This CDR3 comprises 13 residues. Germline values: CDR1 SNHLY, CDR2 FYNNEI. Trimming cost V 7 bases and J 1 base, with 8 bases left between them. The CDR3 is CASNQASNQPQHF. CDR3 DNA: TGTGCCAGCAACCAGGCCAGCAATCAGCCCCAGCATTTT.

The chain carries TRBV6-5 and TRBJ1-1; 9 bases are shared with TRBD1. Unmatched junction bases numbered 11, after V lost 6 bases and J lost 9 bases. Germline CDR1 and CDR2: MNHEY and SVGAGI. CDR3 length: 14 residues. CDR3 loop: CASSQAGTGRKAFF. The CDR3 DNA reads TGTGCCAGCAGCCAAGCCGGGACAGGGAGGAAAGCTTTCTTT.

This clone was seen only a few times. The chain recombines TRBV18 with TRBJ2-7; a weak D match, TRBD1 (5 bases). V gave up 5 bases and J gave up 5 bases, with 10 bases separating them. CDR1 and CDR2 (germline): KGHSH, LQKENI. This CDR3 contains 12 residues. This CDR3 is CASSIQGHEQYF. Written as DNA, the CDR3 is TGTGCCAGCTCAATCCAGGGTCACGAGCAGTACTTC.

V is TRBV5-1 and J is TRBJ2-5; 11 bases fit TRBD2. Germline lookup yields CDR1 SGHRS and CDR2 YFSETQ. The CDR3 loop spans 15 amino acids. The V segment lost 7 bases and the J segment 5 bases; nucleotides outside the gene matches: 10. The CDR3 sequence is CASSPSGGPGETQYF. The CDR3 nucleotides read TGCGCCAGCTCCCCTAGCGGGGGGCCGGGGGAGACCCAGTACTTC.

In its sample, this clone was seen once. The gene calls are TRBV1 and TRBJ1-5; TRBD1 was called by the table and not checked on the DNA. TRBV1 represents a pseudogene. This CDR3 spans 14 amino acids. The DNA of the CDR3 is TGCACCAGCAGCCAAGTGGCAGGGTATCAGCCCCAGCATTTT. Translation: CTSSQVAGYQPQHF.

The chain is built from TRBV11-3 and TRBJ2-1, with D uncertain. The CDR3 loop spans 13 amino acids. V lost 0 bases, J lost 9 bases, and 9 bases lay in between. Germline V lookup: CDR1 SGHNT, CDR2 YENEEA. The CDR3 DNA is TGTGCCAGCAGCTTAGATCAAATTTCTGAGCAGTTCTTC. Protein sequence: CASSLDQISEQFF.

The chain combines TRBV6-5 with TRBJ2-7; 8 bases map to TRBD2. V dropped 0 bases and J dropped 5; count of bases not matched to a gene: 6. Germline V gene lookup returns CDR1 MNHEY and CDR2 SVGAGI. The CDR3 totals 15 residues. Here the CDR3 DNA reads TGTGCCAGCAGTTACTCGAGCGGGAGTGGCGACGAGCAGTACTTC. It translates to CASSYSSGSGDEQYF.

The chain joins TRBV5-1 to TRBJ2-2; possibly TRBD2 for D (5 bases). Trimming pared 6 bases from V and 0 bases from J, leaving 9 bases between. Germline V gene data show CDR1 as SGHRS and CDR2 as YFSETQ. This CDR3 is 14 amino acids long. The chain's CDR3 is CASKADPNTGELFF. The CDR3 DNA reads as TGCGCCAGCAAAGCGGACCCGAACACCGGGGAGCTGTTTTTT.

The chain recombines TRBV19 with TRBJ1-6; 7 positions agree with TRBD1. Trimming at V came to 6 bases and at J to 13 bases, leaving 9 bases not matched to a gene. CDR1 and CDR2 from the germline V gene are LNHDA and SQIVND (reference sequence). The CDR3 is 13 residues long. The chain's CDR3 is CASRQGLRDPLHF. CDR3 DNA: TGTGCCAGTAGACAGGGGCTTCGTGATCCCCTCCACTTT.